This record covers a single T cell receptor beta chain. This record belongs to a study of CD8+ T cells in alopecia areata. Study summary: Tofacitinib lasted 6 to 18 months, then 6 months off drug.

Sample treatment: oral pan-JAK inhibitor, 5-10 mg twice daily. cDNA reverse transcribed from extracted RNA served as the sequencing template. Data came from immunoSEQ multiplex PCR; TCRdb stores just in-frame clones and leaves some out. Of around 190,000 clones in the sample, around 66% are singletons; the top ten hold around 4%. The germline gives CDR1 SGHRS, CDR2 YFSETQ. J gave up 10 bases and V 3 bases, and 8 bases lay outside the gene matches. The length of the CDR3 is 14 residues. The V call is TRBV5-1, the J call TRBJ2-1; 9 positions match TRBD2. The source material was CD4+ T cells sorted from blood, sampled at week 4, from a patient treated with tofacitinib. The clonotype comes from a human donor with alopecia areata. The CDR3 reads CASSSQGLAGEQFF. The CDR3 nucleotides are TGCGCCAGCAGCTCCCAAGGGCTAGCGGGGGAGCAGTTCTTC.